This T cell receptor beta chain was captured by sequencing in a study of blood T cells in healthy people across ages. Concerning this clonotype itself: Antigen unknown.

Points from the study as a whole: Roughly linear age-related decline in beta diversity appeared, significant by age around 40. It was found that TCR beta diversity correlated strongly with the percentage of naive T cells.

Between the trimmed V and J ends, which lost 1 base and 7 bases, there was a span of 13 bases. Germline values: CDR1 MDHEN, CDR2 SYDVKM. The CDR3 totals 14 residues. Combining a sample-barcoded 5' primer with a J-beta primer mix, a second PCR ran for roughly 6 to 12 cycles. TCRdb re-called the 5' RACE reads through MiXCR, storing one row per CDR3 protein. The data contain some 1.4 million distinct CDR3 sequences, about 40% of them singletons. The chain uses TRBV28 and TRBJ1-1; the D gene is possibly TRBD1 (5 bases). This clonotype was obtained from a woman between 18 and 29 years old in good health. The sample taken for sequencing was blood. The CDR3 loop reads CASSLLGEVGEAFF. CDR3 DNA sequence: TGTGCCAGCAGTTTATTGGGGGAGGTGGGTGAAGCTTTCTTT.